This T cell receptor (beta chain) was captured by sequencing in a study of shared clonotypes between healthy human individuals. CDR1 and CDR2 (germline): SGHTS, YDEGEE. Trimming cost V 3 bases and J 3 bases, with 0 bases left between them. The CDR3 has 11 amino acids. Terminally differentiated effector memory CD45RA+ cells were excluded by CCR7 positive selection of CD45RO-negative cells. As originally analysed: From ImmunoSEQ came sequences covering only the junction and carrying no quality scores, so filtering differed. TCRdb keeps only in-frame clones here, not all; method: immunoSEQ multiplex PCR. V and J calls and clone size are those listed in that table; D and trimming were worked out from the DNA. This table holds about 2.1 million clones, around 93% found once.

The rearrangement uses TRBV5-8 and TRBJ2-2; D call uncertain. Sequencing was done on a sample of naive CD8+ T cells from PBMCs. This sequence was found in a man in his late teens or twenties in good health. Some clones in this sample may be carry-over from other donors' samples. The CDR3 DNA is TGTGCCAGCAGCTACACCGGGGAGCTGTTTTTT. Amino acid sequence: CASSYTGELFF.